This is a list of T cell receptor beta chains from one sample in a study of response to subunit inactivated influenza vaccine. A single record per CDR3 protein comes from TCRdb applying MiXCR to the RT-PCR reads. Of more than 150,000 distinct CDR3 sequences listed, around 9.2% are singletons. This sample comprised non-naive T cells sorted from PBMCs, obtained on the day of vaccination. The receptors were gathered from a man aged 45-60 years who received an inactivated influenza vaccine. Each CDR3 is given with its conserved first and last residue. The D gene is left open where the match is weak. Clone size is given for some rows only: seen once, a few or many times, or a class if the clone is expanded.

>.|TRBJ1-5|TRBV28|.
CASSQSNQPQHF
TGTGCCAGCAGTCAATCCAATCAGCCCCAGCATTTT
>.|TRBJ1-5|TRBV7-2|.
CASSLRGGRVNQPQHF
TGTGCCAGCAGCTTACGGGGGGGTAGGGTCAATCAGCCCCAGCATTTT
>.|TRBJ1-2|TRBV9|.
CASSAGRGYGYTF
TGTGCCAGCAGCGCTGGGAGGGGCTATGGCTACACCTTC
>few|TRBJ2-1|TRBV11-1|TRBD1
CASSMSRDRGSFRSYNEQFF
TGTGCCAGCAGCATGTCCCGGGACAGGGGATCCTTCCGCTCCTACAATGAGCAGTTCTTC
>.|TRBJ2-5|TRBV4-2|.
CASSQGVDAKTQYF
TGTGCCAGCAGCCAAGGAGTCGACGCTAAGACCCAGTACTTC
>many|TRBJ2-3|TRBV7-6|.
CASSLAGRGPDTQYF
TGTGCCAGCAGCTTAGCAGGCAGGGGCCCAGATACGCAGTATTTT
>.|TRBJ2-3|TRBV10-1|.
CASSEASTDTPYF
TGCGCCAGCAGTGAGGCTAGCACAGATACGCCGTATTTT
>.|TRBJ2-1|TRBV3-1|TRBD2
CASSIAGGPDPEQFF
TGTGCCAGCAGCATAGCGGGAGGGCCGGACCCTGAGCAGTTCTTC
>.|TRBJ2-3|TRBV6-2/TRBV6-3|.
CASSYSMQGLFADTQYF
TGTGCCAGCAGTTACTCGATGCAGGGGCTTTTCGCAGATACGCAGTATTTT
>.|TRBJ2-5|TRBV20-1|.
CSARGPGLQRGTQYF
TGCAGTGCTAGAGGTCCCGGGCTCCAAAGGGGGACCCAGTACTTC
>.|TRBJ1-1|TRBV20-1|.
CSARDSGISSDEAFF
TGCAGTGCTAGAGATTCAGGTATCTCGTCCGATGAAGCTTTCTTT
>.|TRBJ2-3|TRBV12-3/TRBV12-4|TRBD2
CASSQGLAGRRDTQYF
TGTGCCAGCAGTCAGGGACTAGCGGGGAGAAGGGATACGCAGTATTTT
>.|TRBJ2-2|TRBV20-1|.
CSVPYDRRTGELFF
TGCAGTGTGCCCTACGACAGAAGAACCGGGGAGCTGTTTTTT
>many|TRBJ1-1|TRBV20-1|.
CSARAAWGDTEAFF
TGCAGTGCTAGGGCAGCTTGGGGGGACACTGAAGCTTTCTTT
>many|TRBJ1-2|TRBV3-1|TRBD1
CASRDRNYGYTF
TGTGCCAGCAGGGACAGGAACTATGGCTACACCTTC
>few|TRBJ1-6|TRBV7-2|.
CASTAGDSNSPLHF
TGTGCCTCGACGGCAGGTGACTCCAATTCACCCCTCCACTTT
>.|TRBJ1-4|TRBV7-2|.
CASSAGRAGKLFF
TGTGCCAGCAGCGCAGGACGGGCAGGGAAACTGTTTTTT
>few|TRBJ1-4|TRBV10-3|TRBD1
CASRDRSITNEKLFF
TGTGCCAGCCGGGACAGGTCCATAACTAATGAAAAACTGTTTTTT
>many|TRBJ1-5|TRBV29-1|TRBD1
CSVGQGTNSNQPQHF
TGCAGCGTTGGACAGGGAACTAATAGCAATCAGCCCCAGCATTTT
>many|TRBJ2-2|TRBV2|.
CASSESAVNTGELFF
TGTGCCAGCAGTGAATCGGCCGTAAACACCGGGGAGCTGTTTTTT
>few|TRBJ2-7|TRBV20-1|TRBD1
CSANIPGQTYEQYF
TGCAGTGCCAATATACCGGGACAGACCTACGAGCAGTACTTC
>many|TRBJ2-3|TRBV14|.
CASSQDRAPTDTQYF
TGTGCCAGCAGCCAAGACAGGGCTCCCACAGATACGCAGTATTTT
>.|TRBJ2-5|TRBV20-1|.
CSASRGKRETQYF
TGCAGTGCTTCGAGGGGGAAGAGGGAGACCCAGTACTTC
>few|TRBJ2-6|TRBV11-2|TRBD1
CASSPARGHWSGANVLTF
TGTGCCAGCAGCCCCGCCAGGGGGCATTGGTCTGGGGCCAACGTCCTGACTTTC
>.|TRBJ2-2|TRBV5-1|.
CASSLVQTGTGELFF
TGCGCCAGCAGCTTGGTCCAAACAGGGACCGGGGAGCTGTTTTTT
>few|TRBJ2-3|TRBV20-1|.
CSAWSGSGTDTQYF
TGCAGTGCCTGGTCCGGGTCCGGAACAGATACGCAGTATTTT
>many|TRBJ1-2|TRBV15|.
CATSRGTAYGYTF
TGTGCCACCAGCAGAGGGACAGCCTATGGCTACACCTTC